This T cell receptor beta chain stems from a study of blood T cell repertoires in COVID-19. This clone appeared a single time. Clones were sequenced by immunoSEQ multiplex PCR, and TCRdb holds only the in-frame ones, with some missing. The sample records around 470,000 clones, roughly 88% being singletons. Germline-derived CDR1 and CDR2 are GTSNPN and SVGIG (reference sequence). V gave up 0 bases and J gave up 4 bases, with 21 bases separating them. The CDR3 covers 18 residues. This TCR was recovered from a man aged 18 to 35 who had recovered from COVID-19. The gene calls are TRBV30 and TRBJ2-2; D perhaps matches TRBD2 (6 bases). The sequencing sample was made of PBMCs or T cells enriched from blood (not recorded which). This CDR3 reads CAWSVLARASDRTGELFF. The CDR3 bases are TGTGCCTGGAGTGTTTTGGCTCGGGCTAGCGATCGCACCGGGGAGCTGTTTTTT.